In its sample, the clone carrying this T cell receptor (beta chain) was seen a few times. Its antigen is not known. Germline values: CDR1 DFQATT, CDR2 SNEGSKA (reference sequence). Trimming pared 6 bases from V and 3 bases from J, leaving 16 bases between. The CDR3 runs 14 residues. The data derive from a study of T-cell memory formation after mild COVID-19. Study-wide background: The study found TCR clusters largely donor specific. General study results and limits: Within pre-infection memory, some responding clones were found, suggesting cross-reactive memory joined. Contracting clones from day 15 to 85 showed balanced CD4/CD8; later expanders favored CD4+.

MiXCR, run by TCRdb on the 5' RACE reads, gives a single entry per CDR3 protein. The sample shows about 560,000 distinct CDR3 sequences, roughly 18% of them seen only once. Sequencing used PBMCs or a T cell subset sorted from them (not recorded which). The chain uses TRBV20-1 and TRBJ2-3; D gene ambiguous. This receptor was obtained from an adult woman who had mild COVID-19 (a few samples of this study predate the infection). Cell type and time point are not known. Here the CDR3 reads CSAITLLGTDTQYF. CDR3 bases: TGCAGTGCCATCACCCTTTTGGGGACAGATACGCAGTATTTT.